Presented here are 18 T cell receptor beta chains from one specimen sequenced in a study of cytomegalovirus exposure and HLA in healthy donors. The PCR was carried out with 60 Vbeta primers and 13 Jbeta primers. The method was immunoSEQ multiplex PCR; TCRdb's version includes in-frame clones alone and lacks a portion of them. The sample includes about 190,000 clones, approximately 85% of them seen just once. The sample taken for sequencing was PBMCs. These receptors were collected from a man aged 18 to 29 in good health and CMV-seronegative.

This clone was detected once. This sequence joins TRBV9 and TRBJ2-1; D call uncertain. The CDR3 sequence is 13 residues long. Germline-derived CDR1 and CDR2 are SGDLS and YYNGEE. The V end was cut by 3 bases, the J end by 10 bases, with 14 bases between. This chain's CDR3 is CASSALLPEEQFF. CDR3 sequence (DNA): TGTGCCAGCAGCGCCCTGCTCCCGGAGGAGCAGTTCTTC.

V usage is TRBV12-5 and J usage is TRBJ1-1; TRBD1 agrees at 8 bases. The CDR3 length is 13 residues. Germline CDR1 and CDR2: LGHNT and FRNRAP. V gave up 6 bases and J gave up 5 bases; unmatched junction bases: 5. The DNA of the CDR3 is TGTGCTAGTGGGAGGGACAGGAAGACTGAAGCTTTCTTT. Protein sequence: CASGRDRKTEAFF.

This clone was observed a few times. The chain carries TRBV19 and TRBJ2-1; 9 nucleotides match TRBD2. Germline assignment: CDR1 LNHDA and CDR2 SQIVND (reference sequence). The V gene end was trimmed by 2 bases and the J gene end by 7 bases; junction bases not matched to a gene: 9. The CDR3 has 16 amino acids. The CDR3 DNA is TGTGCCAGTAGTATACAAAGCGGGAGGAAGGGAAATGAGCAGTTCTTC. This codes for CASSIQSGRKGNEQFF.

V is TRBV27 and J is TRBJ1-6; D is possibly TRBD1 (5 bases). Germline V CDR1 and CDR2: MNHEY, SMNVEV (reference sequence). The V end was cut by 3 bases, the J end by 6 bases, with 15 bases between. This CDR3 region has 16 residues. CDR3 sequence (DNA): TGTGCCAGCAGTTTTAACCCCGGACATGCTAATTCACCCCTCCACTTT. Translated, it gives CASSFNPGHANSPLHF.

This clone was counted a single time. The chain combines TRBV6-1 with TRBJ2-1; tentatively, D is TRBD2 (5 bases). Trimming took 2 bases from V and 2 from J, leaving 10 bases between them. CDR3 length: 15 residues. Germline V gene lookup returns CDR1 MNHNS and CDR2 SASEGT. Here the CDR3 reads CASSEWTLTYNEQFF. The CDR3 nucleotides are TGTGCCAGCAGTGAATGGACTCTCACCTACAATGAGCAGTTCTTC.

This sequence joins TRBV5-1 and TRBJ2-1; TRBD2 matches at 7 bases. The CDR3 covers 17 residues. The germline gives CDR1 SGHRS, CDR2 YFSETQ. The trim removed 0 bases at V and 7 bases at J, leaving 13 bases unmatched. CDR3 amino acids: CASSLVRSGIDGNEQFF. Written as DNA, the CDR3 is TGCGCCAGCAGCTTGGTCCGCAGCGGGATAGATGGGAATGAGCAGTTCTTC.

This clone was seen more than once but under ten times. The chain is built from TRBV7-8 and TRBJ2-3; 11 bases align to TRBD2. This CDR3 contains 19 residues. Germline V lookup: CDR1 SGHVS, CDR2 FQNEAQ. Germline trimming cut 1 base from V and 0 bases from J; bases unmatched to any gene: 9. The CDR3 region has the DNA TGTGCCAGCAGCTTAGATTCTAGCGGGGGGATATCTAGCACAGATACGCAGTATTTT. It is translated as CASSLDSSGGISSTDTQYF.

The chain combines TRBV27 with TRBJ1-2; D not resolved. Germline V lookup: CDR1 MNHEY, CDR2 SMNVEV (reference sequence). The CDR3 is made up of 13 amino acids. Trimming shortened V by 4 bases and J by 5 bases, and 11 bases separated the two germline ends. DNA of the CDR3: TGTGCCAGCAGTTCGGGAGGGCCTTATGGCTACACCTTC. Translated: CASSSGGPYGYTF.

The CDR3 region has the DNA TGTGCCACCAGCAGAGCGGGACTAGCGTCTGAGCAGTTCTTC. Amino acids: CATSRAGLASEQFF. The chain carries TRBV15 and TRBJ2-1, with TRBD2 matching 10 bases. V was pared by 1 base and J by 9 bases, with 3 bases of the junction left unmatched. This CDR3 is built from 14 residues. Germline V gene sequence: CDR1 LNHNV, CDR2 YYDKDF (reference sequence).

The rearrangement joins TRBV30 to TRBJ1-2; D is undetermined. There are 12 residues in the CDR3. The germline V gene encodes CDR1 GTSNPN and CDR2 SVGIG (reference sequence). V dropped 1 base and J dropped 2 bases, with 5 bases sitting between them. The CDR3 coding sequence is TGTGCCTGGAGTGATGTAAACTATGGCTACACCTTC. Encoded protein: CAWSDVNYGYTF.

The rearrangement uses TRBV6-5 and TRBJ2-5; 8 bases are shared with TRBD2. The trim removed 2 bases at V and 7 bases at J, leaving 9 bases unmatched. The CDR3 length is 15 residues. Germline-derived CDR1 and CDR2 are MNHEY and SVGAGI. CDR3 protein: CASSYGSSGEGTQYF. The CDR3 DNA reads TGTGCCAGCAGTTACGGAAGTAGCGGGGAGGGGACCCAGTACTTC.

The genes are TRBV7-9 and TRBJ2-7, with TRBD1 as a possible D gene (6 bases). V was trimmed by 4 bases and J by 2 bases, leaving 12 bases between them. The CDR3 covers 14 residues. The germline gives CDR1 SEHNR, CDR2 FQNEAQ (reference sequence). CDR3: CASSSGHSPYEQYF. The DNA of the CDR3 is TGTGCCAGCAGCTCGGGACATTCTCCCTACGAGCAGTACTTC.

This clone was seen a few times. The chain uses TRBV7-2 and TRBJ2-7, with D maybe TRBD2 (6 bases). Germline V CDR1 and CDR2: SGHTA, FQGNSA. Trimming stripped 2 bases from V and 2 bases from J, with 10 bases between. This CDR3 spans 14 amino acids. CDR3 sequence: CASSLWREAYEQYF. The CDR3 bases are TGTGCCAGCAGCTTATGGCGGGAAGCCTACGAGCAGTACTTC.

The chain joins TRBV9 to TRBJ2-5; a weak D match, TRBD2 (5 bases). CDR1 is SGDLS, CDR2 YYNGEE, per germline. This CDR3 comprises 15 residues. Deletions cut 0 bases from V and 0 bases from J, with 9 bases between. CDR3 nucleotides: TGTGCCAGCAGCGTAGCTACTAGTTACCAAGAGACCCAGTACTTC. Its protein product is CASSVATSYQETQYF.

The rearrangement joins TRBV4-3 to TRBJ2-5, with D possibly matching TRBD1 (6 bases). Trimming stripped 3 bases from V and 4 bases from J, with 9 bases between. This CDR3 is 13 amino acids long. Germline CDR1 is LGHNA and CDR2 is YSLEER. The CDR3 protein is CASSQDSRETQYF. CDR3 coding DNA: TGCGCCAGCAGCCAGGACAGTAGAGAGACCCAGTACTTC.

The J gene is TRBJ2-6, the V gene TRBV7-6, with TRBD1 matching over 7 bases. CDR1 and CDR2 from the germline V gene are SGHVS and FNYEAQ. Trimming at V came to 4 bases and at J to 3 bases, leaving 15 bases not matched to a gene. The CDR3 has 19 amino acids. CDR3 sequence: CASSSIYDRASGGANVLTF. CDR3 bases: TGTGCCAGCAGCTCGATCTATGACAGGGCTAGTGGTGGGGCCAACGTCCTGACTTTC.

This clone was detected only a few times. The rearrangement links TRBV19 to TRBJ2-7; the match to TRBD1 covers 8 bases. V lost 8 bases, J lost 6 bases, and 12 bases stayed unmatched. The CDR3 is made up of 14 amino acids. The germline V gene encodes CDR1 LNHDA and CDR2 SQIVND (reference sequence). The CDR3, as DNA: TGTGCCAGTCGAAAGAGTCAGGGGGCGGTCGAGCAGTACTTC. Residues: CASRKSQGAVEQYF.

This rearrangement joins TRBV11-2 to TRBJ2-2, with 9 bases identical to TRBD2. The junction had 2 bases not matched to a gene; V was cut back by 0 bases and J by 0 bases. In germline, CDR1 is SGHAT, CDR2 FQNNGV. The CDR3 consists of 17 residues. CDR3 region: CASSLDAGGPNTGELFF. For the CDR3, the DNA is TGTGCCAGCAGCTTAGACGCGGGGGGGCCGAACACCGGGGAGCTGTTTTTT.